In its sample, the clone carrying this TCR beta chain was seen a few times. Its antigen is unidentified. Genomic DNA, the template, was used for profiling of the TCR beta VDJ and CDR3. TCRdb used MiXCR to reprocess the reads, holding one entry per CDR3 protein. The profile covers roughly 200,000 distinct CDR3 sequences, with 65% appearing a single time and about 60% taken by the ten largest. Before being chosen for sequencing, patients had shown CD8+CD57+ cell expansion by flow cytometry. A severe acquired aplastic anemia diagnosis applied to all patients. These data belong to a study of CD8+CD57+ T cells in acquired aplastic anemia. About the research overall: Across the sorted CD4+ and CD8+ cells, DNA amounts averaged roughly 3 ug. Findings of the study overall: Researchers report that about 29 CD8+ CDR3 sequences appeared in both patients and controls. Patients were compared with controls for CD8+ Simpson's diversity, and no significant difference emerged.

Germline CDR1 reads ENHRY; CDR2 reads SYGVKD. This CDR3 contains 12 residues. V lost 4 bases, J lost 3 bases, and 4 bases lay in between. The chain links TRBV10-3 to TRBJ1-5; D is undetermined. Sample: sorted CD4+, CD8+, or CD8+CD57+ T cells (not recorded which) from PBMCs. The clonotype comes from a human donor with aplastic anemia. The CDR3 sequence: CAISGNNQPQHF. DNA of the CDR3: TGTGCCATCAGTGGTAACAATCAGCCCCAGCATTTT.